This T cell receptor beta chain is drawn from a study of blood T cell repertoires in COVID-19. About the study: Acute and convalescent COVID-19 specimens originated in the United States, Italy and Spain. PBMCs, B-cell-depleted T cells, or T cells were the source of the cDNA or gDNA that made up the material.

V shed 2 bases and J shed 6 bases, with 7 bases lying between them. The CDR3 has 12 amino acids. Per the authors' pipeline: Amplification with reference gene primers provided the estimates of nucleated cell counts. Assay: immunoSEQ multiplex PCR; the TCRdb copy retains only in-frame clones and omits some. V and J calls and clone size are those listed in that table; D and trimming were worked out from the DNA. The data contain more than 200,000 clones, approximately 88% of them seen just once; the ten biggest clones take up more than 25%. The receptor was isolated from a middle-aged man with acute or convalescent COVID-19. The chain couples TRBV12-3 or TRBV12-4 to TRBJ1-1, with D possibly being TRBD1 (5 bases). Sequencing input: peripheral blood. CDR3 DNA: TGTGCCAGCAGTTTATGGGGGGCTGAAGCTTTCTTT. Amino acid sequence: CASSLWGAEAFF.